Listed below are T cell receptor beta chains from one sample, sequenced in a study of blood T cell repertoires in COVID-19. The method was immunoSEQ multiplex PCR; TCRdb's version includes in-frame clones alone and lacks a portion of them. Of more than 250,000 clones listed, over 75% are singletons. The sample taken for sequencing was peripheral blood. These receptors originate from a human donor in a cohort sampled during active COVID-19. Both conserved end residues are part of each CDR3. The D gene is left open where the match is weak. The size entry is marked missing in some rows and otherwise reads once, few, many or a size class.

>TRBJ1-1|TRBD1|TRBV12-3/TRBV12-4|NA
TGTGCCAGCAGTCTAACAGGGGGCGCTGAAGCTTTCTTT
CASSLTGGAEAFF
>TRBJ2-3|TRBD2|TRBV28|NA
TGTGCCAGCAGTTTAGCGGGGGACACAGATACGCAGTATTTT
CASSLAGDTDTQYF
>TRBJ2-5|NA|TRBV6-5|NA
TGTGCCAGCAGGATGGGGCAGGGGATTTCAGAGACCCAGTACTTC
CASRMGQGISETQYF
>TRBJ2-1|NA|TRBV5-1|NA
TGCGCCAGCAGCTTGGCTAGCACCCACAATGAGCAGTTCTTC
CASSLASTHNEQFF
>TRBJ1-6|TRBD1|TRBV2|NA
TGTGCCAGCTCGCGTACAGGGGGAAAATCATCCTATAATTCACCCCTCCACTTT
CASSRTGGKSSYNSPLHF
>TRBJ2-7|NA|TRBV19|NA
TGTGCCAGTAGTCCCCTACCCGGCGGAGCCACCCAAATGTCGTACGAGCAGTACTTC
CASSPLPGGATQMSYEQYF
>TRBJ1-2|NA|TRBV3-1/TRBV3-2|NA
TGTGCCAGCAGCCCCCAGGTACAGGTCGGCTATGGCTACACCTTC
CASSPQVQVGYGYTF
>TRBJ2-1|TRBD1|TRBV5-1|NA
TGCGCCAGCAGCCCCGGAGGACAGGGCCCCTACAATGAGCAGTTCTTC
CASSPGGQGPYNEQFF
>TRBJ2-7|NA|TRBV29-1|NA
TGCAGCGTCTCCGCGGACAGAAGCTCCTACGAGCAGTACTTC
CSVSADRSSYEQYF
>TRBJ1-2|NA|TRBV6-6|few
TGTGCCAGCAGGGAGGGGTCTGGCTACACCTTC
CASREGSGYTF
>TRBJ2-7|NA|TRBV2|NA
TGTGCCAGCAGTGAAGCCAGGGTTGTTGGGTACGAGCAGTACTTC
CASSEARVVGYEQYF
>TRBJ1-1|NA|TRBV18|NA
TGTGCCAGCTCACCTAGCAGCAGCCCGGCTTTCTTT
CASSPSSSPAFF
>TRBJ1-1|NA|TRBV28|NA
TGTGCCAGCATCCTAGGGAGGGGGAACGCTGAAGCTTTCTTT
CASILGRGNAEAFF
>TRBJ1-6|NA|TRBV6-5|NA
TGTGCCAGCAGTTACTCGAGGGCGAATTCACCCCTCCACTTT
CASSYSRANSPLHF
>TRBJ2-1|NA|TRBV5-1|NA
TGCGCCAGCAGCTTGGAGAAGGGGCTTCTGTCTGGCAATGAGCAGTTCTTC
CASSLEKGLLSGNEQFF